The present TCR beta chain was sequenced within a study of T cells in Graves' hyperthyroidism and ophthalmopathy. Study outcomes and limitations: Most thyroid clonotypes expanded above 0.001 were also detected in blood.

Ophthalmopathy patients had Clinical Activity Score at least 3, NOSPECS grade at least 4, duration under 3 months. This clonotype was observed a handful of times. The antigen remains undetermined. V trimming: 5 bases; J trimming: 5 bases; junction bases outside the gene matches: 10. The CDR3 runs 14 residues. Germline V gene sequence: CDR1 DFQATT, CDR2 SNEGSKA (reference sequence). There were TCR beta CDR3 regions amplified from RNA transcripts. The primer set for the first-round RT-PCR of the TCR CDR3 was HTBI. Each CDR3 protein gets one entry after TCRdb re-called the multiplex PCR reads with MiXCR. The sample consists of approximately 490,000 distinct CDR3 sequences, approximately 23% of them appearing once.

The sample taken for sequencing was blood. The chain employs TRBV20-1 and TRBJ2-5, with 8 positions matching TRBD2. The receptor was derived from a woman in her sixties or seventies with Graves' ophthalmopathy. CDR3 nucleotides: TGCAGTGCTGCCCCCGGGGGGGCAGCGGAGACCCAGTACTTC. As protein: CSAAPGGAAETQYF.